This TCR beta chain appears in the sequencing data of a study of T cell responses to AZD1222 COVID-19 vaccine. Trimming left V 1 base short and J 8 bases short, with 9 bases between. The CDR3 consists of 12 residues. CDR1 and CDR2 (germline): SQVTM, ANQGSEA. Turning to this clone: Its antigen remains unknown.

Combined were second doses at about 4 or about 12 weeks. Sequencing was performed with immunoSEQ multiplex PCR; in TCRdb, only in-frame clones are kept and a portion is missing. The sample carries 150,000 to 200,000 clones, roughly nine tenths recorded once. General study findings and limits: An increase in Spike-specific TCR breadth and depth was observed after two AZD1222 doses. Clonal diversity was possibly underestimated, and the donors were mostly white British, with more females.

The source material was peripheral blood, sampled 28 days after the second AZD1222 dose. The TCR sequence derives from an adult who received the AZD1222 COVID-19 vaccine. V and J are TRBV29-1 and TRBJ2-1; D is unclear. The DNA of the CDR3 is TGCAGCGTTGAAGTGAGAGGCGATGAGCAGTTCTTC. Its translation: CSVEVRGDEQFF.